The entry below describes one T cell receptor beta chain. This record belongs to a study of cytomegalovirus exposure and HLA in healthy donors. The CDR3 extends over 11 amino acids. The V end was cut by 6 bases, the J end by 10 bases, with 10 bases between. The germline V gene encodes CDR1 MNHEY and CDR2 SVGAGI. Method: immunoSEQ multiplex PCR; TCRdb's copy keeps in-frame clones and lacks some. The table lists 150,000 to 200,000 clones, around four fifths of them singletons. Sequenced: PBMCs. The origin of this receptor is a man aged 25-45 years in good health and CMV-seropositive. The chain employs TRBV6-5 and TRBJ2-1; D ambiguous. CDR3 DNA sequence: TGTGCCAGCAGCCAGCGAGGAGAGCAGTTCTTC. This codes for CASSQRGEQFF.